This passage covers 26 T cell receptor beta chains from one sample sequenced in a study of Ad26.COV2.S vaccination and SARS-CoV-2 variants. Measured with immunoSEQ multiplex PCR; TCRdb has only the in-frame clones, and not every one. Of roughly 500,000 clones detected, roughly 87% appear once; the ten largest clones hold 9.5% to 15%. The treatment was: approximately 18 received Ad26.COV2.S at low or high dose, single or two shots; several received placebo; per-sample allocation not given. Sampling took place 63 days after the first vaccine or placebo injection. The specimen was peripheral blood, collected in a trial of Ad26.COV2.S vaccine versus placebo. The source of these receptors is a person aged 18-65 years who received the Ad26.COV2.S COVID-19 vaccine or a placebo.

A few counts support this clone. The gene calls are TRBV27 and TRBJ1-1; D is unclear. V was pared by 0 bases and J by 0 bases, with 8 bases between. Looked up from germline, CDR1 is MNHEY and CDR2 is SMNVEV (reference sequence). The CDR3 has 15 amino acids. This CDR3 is CASSLSVTMNTEAFF. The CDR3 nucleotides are TGTGCCAGCAGTTTATCTGTTACCATGAACACTGAAGCTTTCTTT.

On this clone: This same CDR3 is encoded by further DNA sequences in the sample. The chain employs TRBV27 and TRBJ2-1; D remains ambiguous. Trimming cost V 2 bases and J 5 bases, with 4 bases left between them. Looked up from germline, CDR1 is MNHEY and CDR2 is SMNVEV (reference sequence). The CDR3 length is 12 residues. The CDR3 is CASSLGNNEQFF. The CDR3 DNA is TGTGCCAGCAGTTTAGGGAACAATGAGCAGTTCTTC.

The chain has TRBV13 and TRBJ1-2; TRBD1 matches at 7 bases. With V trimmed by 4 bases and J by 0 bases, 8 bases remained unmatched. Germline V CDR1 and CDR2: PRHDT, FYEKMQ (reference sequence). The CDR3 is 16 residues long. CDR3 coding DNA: TGTGCCAGCAGCTCTCCACTACAGGGGACTAACTATGGCTACACCTTC. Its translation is CASSSPLQGTNYGYTF.

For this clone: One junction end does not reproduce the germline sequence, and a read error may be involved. CDR3 sequence reads: CASSSMGGGLLF. In DNA, the CDR3 is TGTGCCAGCAGCTCCATGGGGGGGGGCCTGCTTTTT. The gene calls are TRBV3-1 (or the pseudogene TRBV3-2) and TRBJ1-4; a weak D match, TRBD1 (6 bases). The CDR3 sequence is 12 residues long. The germline V gene has CDR1 LGHDT and CDR2 YNNKEL (reference sequence).

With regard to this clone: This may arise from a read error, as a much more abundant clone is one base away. The chain's CDR3 is CASSTGESNQPQHF. The CDR3 DNA reads as TGTGCCAGCAGTACAGGGGAGAGCAATCAGCCCCAGCATTTT. This chain links TRBV7-9 with TRBJ1-5; 7 bases are a match to TRBD1. This CDR3 spans 14 amino acids. CDR1 SEHNR and CDR2 FQNEAQ come from the germline V gene (reference sequence). The trim removed 6 bases at V and 1 base at J, leaving 3 bases unmatched.

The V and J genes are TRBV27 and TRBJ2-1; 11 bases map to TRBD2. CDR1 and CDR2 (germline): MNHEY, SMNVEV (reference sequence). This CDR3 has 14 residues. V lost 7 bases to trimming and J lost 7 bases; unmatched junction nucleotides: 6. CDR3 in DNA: TGTGCCAGCACCGCTAGCGGGAGGACGAATGAGCAGTTCTTC. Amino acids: CASTASGRTNEQFF.

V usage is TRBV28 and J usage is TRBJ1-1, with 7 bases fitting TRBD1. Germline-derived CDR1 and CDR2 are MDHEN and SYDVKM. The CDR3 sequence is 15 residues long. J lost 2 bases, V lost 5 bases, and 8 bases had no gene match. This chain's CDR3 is CASSGPGQINTEAFF. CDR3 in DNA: TGTGCCAGCAGTGGGCCGGGACAGATAAACACTGAAGCTTTCTTT.

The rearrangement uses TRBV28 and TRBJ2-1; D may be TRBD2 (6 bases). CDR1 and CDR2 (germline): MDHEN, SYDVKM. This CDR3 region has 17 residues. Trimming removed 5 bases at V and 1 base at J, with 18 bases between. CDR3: CASSPAPGTGSYNEQFF. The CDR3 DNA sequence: TGTGCCAGCAGTCCGGCCCCCGGGACTGGGTCCTACAATGAGCAGTTCTTC.

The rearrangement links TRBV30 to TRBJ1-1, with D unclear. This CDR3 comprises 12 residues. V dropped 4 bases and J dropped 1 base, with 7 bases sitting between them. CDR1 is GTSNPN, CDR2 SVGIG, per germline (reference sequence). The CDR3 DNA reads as TGTGCCTGGACAGGATCGAACACTGAAGCTTTCTTT. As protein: CAWTGSNTEAFF.

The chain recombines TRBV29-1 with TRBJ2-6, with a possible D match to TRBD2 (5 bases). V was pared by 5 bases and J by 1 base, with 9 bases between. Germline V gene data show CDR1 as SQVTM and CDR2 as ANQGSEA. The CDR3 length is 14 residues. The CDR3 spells CSVREGSGANVLTF. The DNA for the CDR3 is TGCAGCGTTCGTGAGGGTTCTGGGGCCAACGTCCTGACTTTC.

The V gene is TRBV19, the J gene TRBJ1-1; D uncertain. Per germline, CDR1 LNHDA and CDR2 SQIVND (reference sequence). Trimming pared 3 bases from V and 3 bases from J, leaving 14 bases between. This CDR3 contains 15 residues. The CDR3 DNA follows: TGTGCCAGTAGTATGGTTTGGACCGGGGACACTGAAGCTTTCTTT. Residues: CASSMVWTGDTEAFF.

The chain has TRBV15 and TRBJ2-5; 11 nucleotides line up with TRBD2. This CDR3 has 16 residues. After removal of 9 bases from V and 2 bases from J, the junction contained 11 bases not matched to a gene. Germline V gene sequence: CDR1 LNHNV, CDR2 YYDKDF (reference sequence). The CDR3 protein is CATRHGTSGRQETQYF. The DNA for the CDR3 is TGTGCCACACGACATGGGACTAGCGGCCGTCAAGAGACCCAGTACTTC.

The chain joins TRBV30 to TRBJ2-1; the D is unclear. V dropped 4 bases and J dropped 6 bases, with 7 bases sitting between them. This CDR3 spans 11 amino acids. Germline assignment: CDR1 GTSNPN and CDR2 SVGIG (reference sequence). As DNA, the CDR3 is TGTGCCTGGACTTACGGCAATGAGCAGTTCTTC. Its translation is CAWTYGNEQFF.

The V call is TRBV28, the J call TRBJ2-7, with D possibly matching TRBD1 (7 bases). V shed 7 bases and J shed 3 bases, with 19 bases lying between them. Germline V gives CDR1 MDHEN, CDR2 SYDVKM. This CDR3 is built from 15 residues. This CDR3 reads CASKAGTAIVYEQYF. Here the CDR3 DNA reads TGTGCCAGCAAGGCGGGGACAGCGATCGTCTACGAGCAGTACTTC.

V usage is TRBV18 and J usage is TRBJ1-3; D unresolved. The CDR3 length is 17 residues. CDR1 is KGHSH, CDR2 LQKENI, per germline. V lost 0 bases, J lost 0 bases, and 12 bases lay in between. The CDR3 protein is CASSPPGGPVSGNTIYF. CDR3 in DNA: TGTGCCAGCTCACCACCGGGTGGGCCGGTCTCTGGAAACACCATATATTTT.

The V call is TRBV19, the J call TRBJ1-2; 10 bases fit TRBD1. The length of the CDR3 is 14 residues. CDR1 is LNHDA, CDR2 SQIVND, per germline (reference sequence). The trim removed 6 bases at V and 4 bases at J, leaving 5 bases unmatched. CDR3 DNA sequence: TGTGCCAGTAGCAGGAGGACAGGGGGCTATGGCTACACCTTC. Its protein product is CASSRRTGGYGYTF.

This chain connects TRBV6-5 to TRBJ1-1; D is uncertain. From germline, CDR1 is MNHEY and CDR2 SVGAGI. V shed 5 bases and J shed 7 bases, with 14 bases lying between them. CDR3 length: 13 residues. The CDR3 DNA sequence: TGTGCCAGCAGTAGGACCGGGTTATTTGAAGCTTTCTTT. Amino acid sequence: CASSRTGLFEAFF.

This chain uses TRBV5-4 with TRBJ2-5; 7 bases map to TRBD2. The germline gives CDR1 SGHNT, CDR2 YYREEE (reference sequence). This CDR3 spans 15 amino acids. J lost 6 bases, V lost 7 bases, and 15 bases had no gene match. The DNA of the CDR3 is TGTGCCAGCTCTGAGGCGGGAGCCATTTCGCAGACCCAGTACTTC. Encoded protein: CASSEAGAISQTQYF.

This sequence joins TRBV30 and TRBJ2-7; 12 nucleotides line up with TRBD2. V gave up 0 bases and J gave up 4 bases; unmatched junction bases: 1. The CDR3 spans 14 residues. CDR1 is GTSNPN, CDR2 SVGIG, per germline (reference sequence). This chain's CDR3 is CAWSVLAGGYEQYF. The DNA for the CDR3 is TGTGCCTGGAGTGTCCTAGCGGGAGGGTACGAGCAGTACTTC. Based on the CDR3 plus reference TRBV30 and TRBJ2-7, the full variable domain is SQTIHQWPATLVQPVGSPLSLECTVEGTSNPNLYWYRQAAGRGLQLLFYSVGIGQISSEVPQNLSASRPQDRQFILSSKKLLLSDSGFYLCAWSVLAGGYEQYFGPGTRLTVT.

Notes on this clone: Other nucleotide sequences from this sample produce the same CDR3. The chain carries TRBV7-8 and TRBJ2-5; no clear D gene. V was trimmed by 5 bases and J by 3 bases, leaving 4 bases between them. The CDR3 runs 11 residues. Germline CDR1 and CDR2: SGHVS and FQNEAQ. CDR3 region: CASSPKETQYF. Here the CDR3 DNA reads TGTGCCAGCAGCCCAAAAGAGACCCAGTACTTC.

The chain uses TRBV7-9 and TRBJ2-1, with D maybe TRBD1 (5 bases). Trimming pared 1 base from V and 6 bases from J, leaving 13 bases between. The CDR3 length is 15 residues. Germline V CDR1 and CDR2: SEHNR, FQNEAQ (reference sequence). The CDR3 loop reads CASSLESGSSNEQFF. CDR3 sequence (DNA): TGTGCCAGCAGCTTAGAGTCAGGGTCGAGCAATGAGCAGTTCTTC.

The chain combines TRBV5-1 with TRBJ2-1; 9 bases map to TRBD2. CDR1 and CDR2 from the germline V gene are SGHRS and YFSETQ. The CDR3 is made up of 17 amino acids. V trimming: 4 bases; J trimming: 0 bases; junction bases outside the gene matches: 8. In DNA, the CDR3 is TGCGCCAGCAGCCGGGGCCCAGCGGGAGGCTCCTACAATGAGCAGTTCTTC. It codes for CASSRGPAGGSYNEQFF.

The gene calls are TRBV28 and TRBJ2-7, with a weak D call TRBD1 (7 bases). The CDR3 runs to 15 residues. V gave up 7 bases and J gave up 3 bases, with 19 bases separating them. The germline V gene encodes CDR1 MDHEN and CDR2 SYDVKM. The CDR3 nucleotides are TGTGCCAGCAACCACCTGACAGGGAGGAGCTACGAGCAGTACTTC. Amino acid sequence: CASNHLTGRSYEQYF.

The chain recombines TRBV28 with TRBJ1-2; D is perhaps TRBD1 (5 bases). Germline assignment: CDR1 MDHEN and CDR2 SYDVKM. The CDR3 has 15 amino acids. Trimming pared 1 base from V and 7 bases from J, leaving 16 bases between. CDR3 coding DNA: TGTGCCAGCAGTTTATTCATCCGGGGGGATGGTGGCTACACCTTC. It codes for CASSLFIRGDGGYTF.

CDR3 sequence: CASSYYDNRAGPKNTEAFF. CDR3 coding DNA: TGTGCCAGCAGTTACTACGACAACCGGGCGGGACCGAAGAACACTGAAGCTTTCTTT. This sequence joins TRBV6-2 or TRBV6-3 and TRBJ1-1; D might be TRBD1 (5 bases). CDR3 length: 19 residues. V was pared by 1 base and J by 1 base, with 22 bases between. The germline gives CDR1 MNHEY, CDR2 SVGEGT.

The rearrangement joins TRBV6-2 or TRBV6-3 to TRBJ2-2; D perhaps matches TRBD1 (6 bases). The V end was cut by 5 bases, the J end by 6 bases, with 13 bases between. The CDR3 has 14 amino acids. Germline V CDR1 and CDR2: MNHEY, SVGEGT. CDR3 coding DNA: TGTGCCAGCAGTCTAAACAGGGTTCCCGGGGAGCTGTTTTTT. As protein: CASSLNRVPGELFF.